This T cell receptor (beta chain) was identified during a study of blood T cell repertoires in COVID-19. Germline V gene data show CDR1 as DFQATT and CDR2 as SNEGSKA (reference sequence). With V trimmed by 3 bases and J by 8 bases, 3 bases remained unmatched. The CDR3 is made up of 14 amino acids. Only in-frame clones appear in the TCRdb table, and some are missing; sequencing was by immunoSEQ multiplex PCR. The data hold 200,000 to 300,000 clones, with around 81% observed a single time. Sequenced sample: peripheral blood. The chain uses TRBV20-1 and TRBJ1-6, with 11 bases identical to TRBD1. The source is an older woman with active or convalescent COVID-19. The CDR3 spells CSASGQGAYSPLHF. The DNA of the CDR3 is TGCAGTGCTAGTGGACAGGGGGCTTATTCACCCCTCCACTTT.